These T cell receptor beta chains were read from a single sample in a study of blood T cell repertoires in COVID-19. Measured with immunoSEQ multiplex PCR; TCRdb has only the in-frame clones, and not every one. The sample consists of some 80,000 clones, around 90% of them appearing once. The sequenced sample consisted of peripheral blood. These receptors originate from a human donor in a cohort sampled during active COVID-19. Each CDR3 is given with its conserved first and last residue. A D gene is named only where the DNA matches it firmly. Some rows have no size entry. The others give once, few or many, or a class for an expanded clone.

v_gene	abundance	j_gene	d_gene	CDR3aa	CDR3nt
TRBV6-5	NA	TRBJ2-3	NA	CASRLGLRTDTQYF	TGTGCCAGCAGACTGGGACTTCGCACAGATACGCAGTATTTT
TRBV5-5	NA	TRBJ2-2	NA	CASSSLGGGPGELFF	TGTGCCAGCAGCTCCCTAGGGGGGGGCCCCGGGGAGCTGTTTTTT
TRBV9	NA	TRBJ2-5	NA	CASSVQGQETQYF	TGTGCCAGCAGCGTCCAGGGGCAGGAGACCCAGTACTTC
TRBV4-1	NA	TRBJ1-4	TRBD1	CASSQTGGLGNEKLFF	TGCGCCAGCAGCCAGACAGGGGGGCTAGGTAATGAAAAACTGTTTTTT
TRBV3-1/TRBV3-2	NA	TRBJ2-7	NA	CASSRVLESSYEQYF	TGTGCCAGCAGCCGAGTACTCGAAAGCTCCTACGAGCAGTACTTC
TRBV5-6	NA	TRBJ2-3	TRBD2	CASSLVRLADYTDTQYF	TGTGCCAGCAGCTTGGTCCGGCTAGCGGATTACACAGATACGCAGTATTTT
TRBV7-2	few	TRBJ2-5	NA	CASSLGRAETQYF	TGTGCCAGCAGCTTAGGGAGGGCGGAGACCCAGTACTTC
TRBV6-5	NA	TRBJ2-7	TRBD2	CASNPRGSSYEQYF	TGTGCCAGCAATCCGCGGGGGAGCAGCTACGAGCAGTACTTC
TRBV7-3	NA	TRBJ2-7	TRBD1	CASSSGQGLGEQYF	TGTGCCAGCAGCTCCGGACAGGGCCTTGGCGAGCAGTACTTC
TRBV19	NA	TRBJ2-1	TRBD2	CASSRLDSGGSYNEQFF	TGTGCCAGTAGTCGACTCGACAGCGGGGGATCTTACAATGAGCAGTTCTTC
TRBV7-9	NA	TRBJ1-4	NA	CASSPLLGSGEKLFF	TGTGCCAGCAGCCCCTTGCTAGGGAGCGGGGAAAAACTGTTTTTT
TRBV18	NA	TRBJ2-1	TRBD2	CASSPRTSGSGTSSYNEQFF	TGTGCCAGCTCACCCCGGACTAGCGGGAGTGGTACAAGCTCCTACAATGAGCAGTTCTTC
TRBV7-9	NA	TRBJ2-2	NA	CASSLGGRGRSTGELFF	TGTGCCAGCAGCTTAGGGGGCAGGGGCAGGAGCACCGGGGAGCTGTTTTTT
TRBV4-1	once	TRBJ2-7	TRBD1	CASSQEGTGYEQYF	TGCGCCAGCAGCCAAGAAGGGACAGGGTACGAGCAGTACTTC
TRBV5-1	NA	TRBJ2-3	TRBD2	CATQRESTDTQYF	TGCGCCACACAGCGGGAGAGCACAGATACGCAGTATTTT
TRBV6-5	NA	TRBJ1-2	NA	CASKLQGGNYGYTF	TGTGCCAGCAAGCTACAGGGCGGTAACTATGGCTACACCTTC
TRBV7-2	once	TRBJ1-4	NA	CASSPRPYTGLGNEKLFF	TGTGCCAGCAGCCCTAGGCCCTACACAGGGCTTGGTAATGAAAAACTGTTTTTT
TRBV6-2/TRBV6-3	NA	TRBJ2-1	TRBD2	CASSRTGTSGRNEQFF	TGTGCCAGCAGCCGAACCGGGACTAGCGGGCGCAATGAGCAGTTCTTC
TRBV18	NA	TRBJ2-7	NA	CASSRGGGPGDRDEQYF	TGTGCCAGCTCACGAGGGGGGGGACCGGGAGACCGGGACGAGCAGTACTTC
TRBV10-2	NA	TRBJ1-1	NA	CASTEGVYTEAFF	TGCGCCAGCACCGAGGGTGTTTACACTGAAGCTTTCTTT
TRBV5-4	few	TRBJ2-5	TRBD2	CASSGTGRFGETQYF	TGTGCCAGCAGCGGGACCGGGAGGTTTGGGGAGACCCAGTACTTC
TRBV15	NA	TRBJ2-1	NA	CATSSALGLTDEQFF	TGTGCCACCAGCAGTGCCTTGGGACTTACGGATGAGCAGTTCTTC
TRBV7-2	NA	TRBJ1-1	NA	CASSLFGNTEAFF	TGTGCCAGCAGCTTATTCGGGAACACTGAAGCTTTCTTT
TRBV14	NA	TRBJ1-1	NA	CASSQVANTEAFF	TGTGCCAGCAGCCAAGTAGCAAACACTGAAGCTTTCTTT
TRBV9	NA	TRBJ1-2	TRBD1	CASSVDPTRQGAGYGYTF	TGTGCCAGCAGCGTAGACCCTACTCGACAGGGGGCCGGCTATGGCTACACCTTC
TRBV19	NA	TRBJ1-1	NA	CASSIAFRSEAFF	TGTGCCAGTAGTATTGCATTCCGGAGTGAAGCTTTCTTT
TRBV16	NA	TRBJ1-5	TRBD1	CASSQETGANQPQHF	TGTGCCAGCAGCCAAGAGACAGGGGCGAATCAGCCCCAGCATTTT
TRBV9	NA	TRBJ2-3	TRBD2	CASSVEAGGPSDTQYF	TGTGCCAGCAGCGTCGAAGCGGGAGGGCCGTCAGATACGCAGTATTTT
TRBV15	NA	TRBJ2-1	TRBD2	CATKAGHSGRGRPSYNEQFF	TGTGCCACCAAGGCAGGTCATAGCGGGAGGGGGCGACCCTCCTACAATGAGCAGTTCTTC
TRBV7-2	NA	TRBJ2-7	NA	CASTLDMISSYEQYF	TGTGCCAGCACCCTCGACATGATCAGCTCCTACGAGCAGTACTTC
TRBV7-2	few	TRBJ1-2	TRBD1	CASSLEPGGAYGYTF	TGTGCCAGCAGCCTAGAGCCAGGGGGCGCCTATGGCTACACCTTC
TRBV28	NA	TRBJ1-6	NA	CASSLIRDYNSPLHF	TGTGCCAGCAGTTTAATTCGGGACTATAATTCACCCCTCCACTTT
TRBV11-2	NA	TRBJ2-7	NA	CASSLEAGTYEQYF	TGTGCCAGCAGCTTAGAGGCGGGGACCTACGAGCAGTACTTC
TRBV5-1	NA	TRBJ2-5	TRBD2	CASSPGTSGLHQETQYF	TGCGCCAGCAGCCCCGGGACTAGCGGCCTCCACCAAGAGACCCAGTACTTC
TRBV5-1	NA	TRBJ2-1	TRBD2	CASSLETSGNYNEQFF	TGCGCCAGCAGCTTGGAGACTAGCGGGAACTACAATGAGCAGTTCTTC
TRBV7-8	NA	TRBJ1-2	NA	CASSVGVGVNYGYTF	TGTGCCAGCAGCGTCGGGGTGGGAGTTAACTATGGCTACACCTTC
TRBV7-8	NA	TRBJ1-6	NA	CASSYGDIQHNSPLHF	TGTGCCAGCAGCTACGGGGACATACAGCATAATTCACCCCTCCACTTT
TRBV4-2	NA	TRBJ2-1	TRBD2	CASSSLQTSGSAYNEQFF	TGTGCCAGCAGCTCATTACAGACTAGCGGGTCTGCCTACAATGAGCAGTTCTTC
TRBV7-3	NA	TRBJ2-1	TRBD2	CASSRRTSGTAYNEQFF	TGTGCCAGCAGCCGAAGGACTAGCGGGACCGCCTACAATGAGCAGTTCTTC
TRBV11-2	NA	TRBJ2-1	TRBD2	CASSLLKRGKYDEQFF	TGTGCCAGCAGCTTACTTAAGCGGGGGAAGTACGATGAGCAGTTCTTC
TRBV5-6	NA	TRBJ2-5	NA	CASSLSGNPETQYF	TGTGCCAGCAGCTTGTCAGGGAACCCAGAGACCCAGTACTTC
TRBV29-1	NA	TRBJ1-3	NA	CSVEPQINTIYF	TGCAGCGTTGAACCTCAGATAAACACCATATATTTT
TRBV5-1	NA	TRBJ2-7	NA	CASSFSGEVYEQYF	TGCGCCAGCAGCTTCTCGGGAGAGGTGTACGAGCAGTACTTC
TRBV7-2	NA	TRBJ1-1	TRBD1	CASSLTGGLKTEAFF	TGTGCCAGCAGCTTAACAGGGGGATTGAAGACTGAAGCTTTCTTT
TRBV5-6	NA	TRBJ2-7	NA	CASRSYGRTYEQYF	TGTGCCAGCCGGAGTTACGGTCGGACCTACGAGCAGTACTTC